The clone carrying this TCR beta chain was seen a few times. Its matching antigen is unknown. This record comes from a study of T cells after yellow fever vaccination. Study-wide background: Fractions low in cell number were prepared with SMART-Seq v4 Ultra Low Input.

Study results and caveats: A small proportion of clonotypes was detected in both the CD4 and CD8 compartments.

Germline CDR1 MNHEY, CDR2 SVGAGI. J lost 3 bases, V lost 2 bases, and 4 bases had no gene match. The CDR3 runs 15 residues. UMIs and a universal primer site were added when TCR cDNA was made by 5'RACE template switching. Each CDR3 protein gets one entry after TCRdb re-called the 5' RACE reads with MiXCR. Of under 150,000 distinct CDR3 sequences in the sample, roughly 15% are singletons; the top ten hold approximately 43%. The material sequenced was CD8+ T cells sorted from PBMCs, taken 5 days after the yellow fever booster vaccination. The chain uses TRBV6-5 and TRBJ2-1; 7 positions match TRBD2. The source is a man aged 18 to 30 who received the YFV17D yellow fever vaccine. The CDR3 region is CASSYGRVGYNEQFF. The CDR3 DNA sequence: TGTGCCAGCAGTTACGGGAGGGTGGGCTACAATGAGCAGTTCTTC.